Each of the 23 T cell receptor beta chains below was sequenced from the same sample in a study of T cells in Graves' hyperthyroidism and ophthalmopathy. RNA transcripts provided the source from which TCR beta CDR3 regions were amplified. First-round RT-PCR with HTBI primers amplified the TCR CDR3 region. From the multiplex PCR reads, TCRdb called clonotypes with MiXCR, one entry per CDR3 protein. The sample contains roughly 570,000 distinct CDR3 sequences, 35% to 55% of which appear only once. The sequenced sample consisted of peripheral blood or thyroid tissue (not recorded which). All receptors derive from an adult woman with Graves' disease, either hyperthyroidism or ophthalmopathy (not recorded which).

CDR3 coding DNA: TGTGCCAGCAGCTTGGGCGGGGAGTACGCTGAAGCTTTCTTT. It specifies CASSLGGEYAEAFF. The V gene is TRBV5-4, the J gene TRBJ1-1; D is uncertain. V was shortened by 0 bases and J by 6 bases, with 12 bases between the two germline ends. The CDR3 runs 14 residues. Germline CDR1 SGHNT, CDR2 YYREEE (reference sequence).

This clonotype was picked up many times. The chain recombines TRBV7-8 with TRBJ2-7, with unresolved D. The CDR3 extends over 14 amino acids. With 4 bases removed from V and 3 bases from J, the gap between germline ends came to 13 bases. In germline, CDR1 is SGHVS, CDR2 FQNEAQ. The CDR3 coding sequence is TGTGCCAGCAGCTGGACGGTAGTCCACTACGAGCAGTACTTC. It specifies CASSWTVVHYEQYF.

This clonotype was counted ten times or more. In DNA form, the CDR3 reads TGTGCCAGTACCATACAGGAAGGGGCGCATGGTGGCTACACCTTC. Residues: CASTIQEGAHGGYTF. The J gene is TRBJ1-2, the V gene TRBV19, with D possibly being TRBD1 (5 bases). Germline V gene lookup returns CDR1 LNHDA and CDR2 SQIVND (reference sequence). The CDR3 sequence is 15 residues long. Trimming took off 7 bases at V and 7 bases at J, with 22 bases between the two ends.

The chain is built from TRBV24-1 and TRBJ2-6; D gene ambiguous. Trimming took off 1 base at V and 3 bases at J, with 6 bases between the two ends. The germline gives CDR1 KGHDR, CDR2 SFDVKD. The CDR3 is made up of 15 amino acids. CDR3 amino acids: CATSDFVLGANVLTF. CDR3 bases: TGTGCCACCAGTGATTTCGTGCTTGGGGCCAACGTCCTGACTTTC.

The chain combines TRBV25-1 with TRBJ1-3; possible D gene TRBD1, 6 bases. Germline values: CDR1 MGHDK, CDR2 SYGVNS. Trimming left V 5 bases short and J 0 bases short, with 11 bases between. This CDR3 is built from 15 residues. The CDR3 DNA reads TGTGCCAGCAGTTTTCAAGGGGGCTCTGGAAACACCATATATTTT. It yields the protein CASSFQGGSGNTIYF.

This sequence joins TRBV29-1 and TRBJ1-5, with a tentative D call TRBD1 (5 bases). This CDR3 comprises 12 residues. Germline values: CDR1 SQVTM, CDR2 ANQGSEA. Trimming removed 8 bases at V and 4 bases at J, with 12 bases between. CDR3 coding DNA: TGCAGCAGCTTGGGGGGGAATCAGCCCCAGCATTTT. Translated: CSSLGGNQPQHF.

The rearrangement links TRBV15 to TRBJ2-7; 8 bases match TRBD1. The CDR3 contains 16 residues. The germline CDR1 and CDR2 sequences are LNHNV and YYDKDF (reference sequence). V gave up 0 bases and J gave up 3 bases; unmatched junction bases: 7. The DNA for the CDR3 is TGTGCCACCAGCAGAGATGTCGGACAGGGTGGCTACGAGCAGTACTTC. Its protein product is CATSRDVGQGGYEQYF.

The gene calls are TRBV7-3 and TRBJ2-7, with D possibly being TRBD2 (5 bases). The CDR3 is 14 residues long. The V gene lost 3 bases and the J gene lost 1 base, with 10 bases spanning the gap. Germline V CDR1 and CDR2: SGHTA, FQGTGA. Here the CDR3 DNA reads TGTGCCAGCAGCTTTGGGAGTCGATCCTACGAGCAGTACTTC. Encoded protein: CASSFGSRSYEQYF.

V and J are TRBV25-1 and TRBJ1-1, with D possibly being TRBD1 (6 bases). This CDR3 spans 13 amino acids. In germline, CDR1 is MGHDK, CDR2 SYGVNS. DNA of the CDR3: TGTGCACGCCGAGGGGGTCGGAACACTGAAGCTTTCTTT. It specifies CARRGGRNTEAFF.

This clonotype has a single count. This rearrangement joins TRBV2 to TRBJ2-5; 7 bases map to TRBD2. The CDR3 length is 13 residues. The junction had 7 bases not matched to a gene; V was cut back by 8 bases and J by 4 bases. Germline V lookup: CDR1 SNHLY, CDR2 FYNNEI. The CDR3 DNA sequence: TGTGCCAGCCAAGCGGGGCGGGTAGAGACCCAGTACTTC. The encoded protein is CASQAGRVETQYF.

This clonotype has a count of ten or more. J is TRBJ1-1 and V is TRBV5-1; D remains unclear. Germline loops: CDR1 SGHRS, CDR2 YFSETQ. The germline V and J ends were trimmed by 7 bases and 1 base, with 14 bases remaining between them. This CDR3 is built from 14 residues. CDR3 DNA sequence: TGCGCCAGCCATCCAGTCGGCCAGAACACTGAAGCTTTCTTT. Amino acids: CASHPVGQNTEAFF.

There are a few counts of this clonotype. The V and J genes are TRBV29-1 and TRBJ2-5, with D maybe TRBD1 (6 bases). Germline-derived CDR1 and CDR2 are SQVTM and ANQGSEA. The ends were cut back, 7 bases at V and 1 base at J, with 16 bases in the middle. This CDR3 region has 14 residues. CDR3 region: CSAPGQGFQETQYF. CDR3 bases: TGCAGCGCCCCGGGGCAGGGGTTCCAAGAGACCCAGTACTTC.

This clonotype was observed a few times. The V and J genes are TRBV10-2 and TRBJ1-1; 8 bases are a match to TRBD1. CDR3 size: 15 residues. V was clipped by 10 bases and J by 1 base; unmatched bases: 11. Germline values: CDR1 WSHSY, CDR2 SAAADI. For the CDR3, the DNA is TGCGCCACCCATCGACAGGGGACGGCGAACACTGAAGCTTTCTTT. Translation: CATHRQGTANTEAFF.

This clonotype occurred a few times. The chain has TRBV7-9 and TRBJ1-1; D not certain. Germline V gives CDR1 SEHNR, CDR2 FQNEAQ (reference sequence). CDR3 length: 14 amino acids. The ends were cut back, 1 base at V and 6 bases at J, with 12 bases in the middle. Here the CDR3 DNA reads TGTGCCAGCAGCTTAGTACCCGTCTTGCCTGAAGCTTTCTTT. As protein: CASSLVPVLPEAFF.

In this sample, this clonotype turned up many times. The DNA is omitted, as the CDR3 cannot be located on it reliably, and the CDR3 follows TCRdb's listing. The chain is built from TRBV7-9 and TRBJ2-7. Per germline, CDR1 SEHNR and CDR2 FQNEAQ (reference sequence). The CDR3 region is 15 residues in length, termini included. CDR3: CASSLVGDGAWREYF.

This clonotype occurred many times. The chain combines TRBV7-9 with TRBJ2-7; D might be TRBD1 or TRBD2, each matching 6 bases. V was cut by 10 bases and J by 2 bases, with 15 bases left in between. This CDR3 has 13 residues. Germline lookup yields CDR1 SEHNR and CDR2 FQNEAQ (reference sequence). The CDR3 spells CAMGGGPTYEQYF. CDR3 bases: TGTGCCATGGGGGGCGGACCCACCTACGAGCAGTACTTC. The full variable domain, its missing parts supplied by reference TRBV7-9 and TRBJ2-7, is DTGVSQNPRHKITKRGQNVTFRCDPISEHNRLYWYRQTLGQGPEFLTYFQNEAQLEKSRLLSDRFSAERPKGSFSTLEIQRTEQGDSAMYLCAMGGGPTYEQYFGPGTRLTVT.

This clonotype was seen at least ten times. This sequence joins TRBV2 and TRBJ2-7; TRBD2 agrees at 8 bases. Germline V CDR1 and CDR2: SNHLY, FYNNEI. The CDR3 is made up of 13 amino acids. V gave up 5 bases and J gave up 5 bases; unmatched junction bases: 5. The CDR3 region is CASSPGLADEQYF. In nucleotides, the CDR3 is TGTGCCAGCAGTCCCGGACTAGCCGACGAGCAGTACTTC.

The gene calls are TRBV15 and TRBJ1-2; no clear D. The CDR3 is made up of 15 amino acids. V lost 1 base and J 4 bases, leaving 13 bases between the germline ends. Germline CDR1 LNHNV, CDR2 YYDKDF (reference sequence). The CDR3 sequence: CATSRGTQAIYGYTF. DNA of the CDR3: TGTGCCACCAGCAGAGGGACCCAGGCAATCTATGGCTACACCTTC. Full variable domain (remainder filled in from reference TRBV15 and TRBJ1-2): DAMVIQNPRYQVTQFGKPVTLSCSQTLNHNVMYWYQQKSSQAPKLLFHYYDKDFNNEADTPDNFQSRRPNTSFCFLDIRSPGLGDTAMYLCATSRGTQAIYGYTFGSGTRLTVV.

This clonotype was seen repeatedly, ten times or more. The chain recombines TRBV5-5 with TRBJ1-1; D perhaps matches TRBD1 (5 bases). Deletions cut 4 bases from V and 7 bases from J, with 23 bases between. The germline V gene has CDR1 SGHKS and CDR2 YYEKEE (reference sequence). This CDR3 spans 16 amino acids. The CDR3 sequence: CASSPGRTASPLEAFF. CDR3 bases: TGTGCCAGCAGCCCGGGACGGACCGCATCCCCTCTTGAAGCTTTCTTT.

This clonotype was seen many times. The chain is built from TRBV29-1 and TRBJ1-1; 9 nucleotides line up with TRBD1. This CDR3 contains 13 residues. The germline CDR1 and CDR2 sequences are SQVTM and ANQGSEA. The J segment lost 5 bases and the V segment lost 6 bases, leaving 7 bases of the junction unmatched. This chain's CDR3 is CSVKQGAKTEAFF. CDR3 DNA: TGCAGCGTAAAACAGGGGGCGAAGACTGAAGCTTTCTTT.

This clonotype was counted at least ten times. The V gene is TRBV2, the J gene TRBJ1-2; D is undetermined. Trimming removed 8 bases from V and 5 bases from J, with 15 bases in between. CDR3 length: 13 residues. Germline loops: CDR1 SNHLY, CDR2 FYNNEI. The CDR3 DNA sequence: TGTGCCAGCCTAATGGACCTAGGTTATGGCTACACCTTC. Protein: CASLMDLGYGYTF. Based on the CDR3 plus reference TRBV2 and TRBJ1-2, the full variable domain is EPEVTQTPSHQVTQMGQEVILRCVPISNHLYFYWYRQILGQKVEFLVSFYNNEISEKSEIFDDQFSVERPDGSNFTLKIRSTKLEDSAMYFCASLMDLGYGYTFGSGTRLTVV.

The V and J genes are TRBV29-1 and TRBJ1-2, with D perhaps TRBD1 (6 bases). Trimming stripped 4 bases from V and 8 bases from J, with 11 bases between. This CDR3 comprises 11 residues. Germline-derived CDR1 and CDR2 are SQVTM and ANQGSEA. This CDR3 is CSVGRGTGYTF. The DNA for the CDR3 is TGCAGCGTTGGAAGGGGGACGGGCTACACCTTC.

V gene TRBV7-2 combines with J gene TRBJ1-5; D is ambiguous. V lost 5 bases and J 9 bases, leaving 11 bases between the germline ends. This CDR3 region has 12 residues. Germline-derived CDR1 and CDR2 are SGHTA and FQGNSA. CDR3 protein: CASSPKSWPQHF. The CDR3 coding sequence is TGTGCCAGCAGCCCTAAATCGTGGCCCCAGCATTTT.